The following is a T cell receptor (beta chain) sequence with its context. Its target is not known. These data are taken from a study of T cell repertoires in cytomegalovirus infection. TCRdb fed the reads into MiXCR, producing one record per CDR3 protein. The sample records over 300,000 distinct CDR3 sequences, 9.5% being singletons. Study-wide findings and caveats: HLA-C-restricted, CMV-specific TCR beta clonotypes were dominant ex vivo.

The sequence was collected from a human donor in good health (CMV status not recorded). Some clones in this sample may be carry-over from other donors' samples. The specimen sequenced was PBMCs.

Written as DNA, the CDR3 is TGTGCCAGCAGCGGGGTGGGCACAGATACGCAGTATTTT. Protein product: CASSGVGTDTQYF. The rearrangement links TRBV2 to TRBJ2-3, with a possible D match to TRBD2 (5 bases). Trimming took 6 bases from V and 1 from J, leaving 8 bases between them. This CDR3 region has 13 residues. Germline-derived CDR1 and CDR2 are SNHLY and FYNNEI.